The entry below describes one T cell receptor beta chain. The data belong to a study of OX40 agonist ivuxolimab in advanced cancers. Study-level information: In this cohort, patients received ivuxolimab, an agonistic anti-OX40 (CD134) antibody.

Only in-frame clones appear in the TCRdb table, and some are missing; sequencing was by immunoSEQ multiplex PCR. Among about 32,000 clones listed, around 81% were seen once. V was shortened by 7 bases and J by 7 bases, with 17 bases between the two germline ends. There are 14 residues in the CDR3. Germline V gene sequence: CDR1 LNHDA, CDR2 SQIVND (reference sequence). The V call is TRBV19, the J call TRBJ2-1; TRBD1 or TRBD2 may be the D gene (6 bases each). The TCR was taken from an adult with an advanced solid tumor such as melanoma, head and neck, liver or kidney cancer. This sample comprised CD4+ or CD8+ T cells sorted from blood, obtained in a trial of the OX40 agonist ivuxolimab. DNA of the CDR3: TGTGCCAGTACCGAGGGGGGTTCGCGGAATGAGCAGTTCTTC. This codes for CASTEGGSRNEQFF.